Sequencing of this T cell receptor (beta chain) was carried out in a study of T cells in women clearing cervical HPV infection. For the study at large: Controls gave blood once infection was undetectable; cases at lesion identification. Study findings and constraints: Associations may precede or follow infection; HPV-specific or memory T cells were not isolated.

The CDR3 has 15 amino acids. Germline V lookup: CDR1 LNHDA, CDR2 SQIVND (reference sequence). V dropped 6 bases and J dropped 3 bases, with 18 bases sitting between them. About this clone itself: Its antigen is not identified. Read data end 3 residues before the CDR3 end; the end is taken from the germline J gene.

The protocol was immunoSEQ multiplex PCR, while the TCRdb copy is restricted to in-frame clones and leaves out a portion. This table lists roughly 20,000 clones. The TCR originated in a woman between 18 and 70 years old with a cervical HPV16 infection that either progressed to CIN3+ or cleared (not recorded which). This chain uses TRBV19 with TRBJ2-7; D might be TRBD2 (5 bases). Sequenced: blood buffy coat. CDR3 residues: CASRRASSPLYEQYF. The sequenced part of the CDR3 DNA is TGTGCCAGTAGGCGGGCCTCTTCCCCGCTCTACGAG.